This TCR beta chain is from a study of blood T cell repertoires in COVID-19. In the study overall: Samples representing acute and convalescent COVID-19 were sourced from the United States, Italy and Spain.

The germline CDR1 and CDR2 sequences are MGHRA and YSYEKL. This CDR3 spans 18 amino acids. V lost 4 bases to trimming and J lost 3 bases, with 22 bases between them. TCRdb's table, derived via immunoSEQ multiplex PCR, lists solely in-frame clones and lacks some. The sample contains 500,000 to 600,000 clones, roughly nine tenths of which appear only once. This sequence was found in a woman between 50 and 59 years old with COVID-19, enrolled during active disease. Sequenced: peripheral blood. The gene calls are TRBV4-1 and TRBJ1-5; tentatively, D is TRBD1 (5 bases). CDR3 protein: CASSLRIDSVGSNQPQHF. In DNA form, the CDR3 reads TGCGCCAGCAGCCTCCGAATCGACAGTGTGGGGTCCAATCAGCCCCAGCATTTT.